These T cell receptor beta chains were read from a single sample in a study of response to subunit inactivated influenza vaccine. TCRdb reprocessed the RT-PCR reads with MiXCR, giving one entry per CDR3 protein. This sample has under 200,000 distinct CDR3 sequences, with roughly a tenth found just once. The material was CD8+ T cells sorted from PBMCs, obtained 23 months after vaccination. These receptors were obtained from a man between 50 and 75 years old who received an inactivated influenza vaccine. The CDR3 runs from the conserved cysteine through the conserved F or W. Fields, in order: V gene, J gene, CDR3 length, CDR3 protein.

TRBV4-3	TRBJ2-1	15	CASSQVAMGSDEQFF
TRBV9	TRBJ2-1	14	CASSDPGQSNEQFF
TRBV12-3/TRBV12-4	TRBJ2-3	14	CASSRGLYTDTQYF
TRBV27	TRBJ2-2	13	CASSISSYGELFF
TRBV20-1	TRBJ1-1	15	CSARDRKTGGGEAFF
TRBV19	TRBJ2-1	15	CASSIGGRTYNEQFF
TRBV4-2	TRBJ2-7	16	CASSQEFASFTYEQYF
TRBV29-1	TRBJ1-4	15	CSVESRQGNVEKLFF
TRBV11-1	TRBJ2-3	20	CASSLSLAGVRPSGTDTQYF
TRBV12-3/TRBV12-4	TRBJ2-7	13	CASTDRDSYEQYF
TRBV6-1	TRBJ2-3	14	CASSTRDVPDTQYF
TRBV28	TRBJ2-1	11	CAHEGGNEQFF
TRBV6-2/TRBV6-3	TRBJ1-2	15	CASTPTGINQDGYTF
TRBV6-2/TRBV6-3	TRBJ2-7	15	CASRTLAGSYYEQYF
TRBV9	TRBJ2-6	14	CASSAAERANVLTF
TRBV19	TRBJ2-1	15	CASNPGLAGVVEQFF
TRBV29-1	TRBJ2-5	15	CSVDAGTTVQETQYF
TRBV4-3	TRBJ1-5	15	CASSQAAASNQPQHF
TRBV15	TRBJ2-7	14	CATSRERRDVEQYF
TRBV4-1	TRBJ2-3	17	CASSQESSGGLIDTQYF
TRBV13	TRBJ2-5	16	CASSLGLVRVKETQYF
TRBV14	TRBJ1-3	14	CASSLRTSGNTIYF
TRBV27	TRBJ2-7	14	CASSFAGQGNEQYF
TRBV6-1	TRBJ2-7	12	CASSEGAYEQYF
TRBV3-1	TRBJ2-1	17	CASSQVTGSSGSYEQFF
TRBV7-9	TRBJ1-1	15	CASTPNGVRNTEAFF
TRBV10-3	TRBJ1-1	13	CAISERMNTEAFF
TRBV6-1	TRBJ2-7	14	CASNPGTGYHEQYF
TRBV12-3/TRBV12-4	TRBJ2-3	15	CASSDWTGSTDTQYF
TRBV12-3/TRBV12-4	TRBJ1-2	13	CASSFTGEDGYTF
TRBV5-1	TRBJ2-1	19	CASAPGLAGALSSYNEQFF
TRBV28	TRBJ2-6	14	CASSLYSGANVLTF
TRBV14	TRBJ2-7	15	CASSQGDRVYYEQYF
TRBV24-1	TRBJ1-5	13	CATSVQGDQPQHF
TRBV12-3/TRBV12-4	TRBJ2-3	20	CASSFPRGGAPDGSTDTQYF
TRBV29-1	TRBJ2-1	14	CSVEGTGNYNEQFF
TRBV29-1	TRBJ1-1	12	CSGGQWNTEAFF
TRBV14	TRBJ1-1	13	CASSQVSKAEAFF
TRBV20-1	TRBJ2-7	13	CSARPTSSYEQYF
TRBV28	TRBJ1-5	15	CASSRYRGSNQPQHF
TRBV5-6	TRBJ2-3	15	CASSLLAGVQDTQYF
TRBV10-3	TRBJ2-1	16	CAINIKKTGHTNEQFF
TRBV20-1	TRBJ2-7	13	CSATGQGAYEQYF
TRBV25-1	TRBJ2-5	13	CASSEGSQETQYF
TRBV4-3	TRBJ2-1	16	CASSQLAGVGGNEQFF